This entry lists 26 T cell receptor beta chains sequenced from one sample in a study of cytomegalovirus exposure and HLA in healthy donors. 60 Vbeta and 13 Jbeta primers were used in PCR. Clones were sequenced by immunoSEQ multiplex PCR, and TCRdb holds only the in-frame ones, with some missing. Altogether 100,000 or so clones are present, more than 60% being singletons, with the ten largest covering under 2.5%. Sequencing was carried out using PBMCs. These receptors all come from a man aged 45-60 years in good health and CMV-seronegative.

This clone was detected only a few times. The V gene is TRBV19, the J gene TRBJ1-4; tentatively, D is TRBD1 (5 bases). Trimming shortened V by 4 bases and J by 8 bases, and 14 bases separated the two germline ends. CDR3 length: 14 residues. Germline-derived CDR1 and CDR2 are LNHDA and SQIVND (reference sequence). The CDR3 bases are TGTGCCAGTAGTAAAAGGGGCAGCTTGGAAAAACTGTTTTTT. Translation: CASSKRGSLEKLFF.

The V and J genes are TRBV5-1 and TRBJ2-1; the match to TRBD1 covers 9 bases. The ends lost 6 bases at V and 9 bases at J; junction bases unmatched: 10. Germline CDR1 and CDR2: SGHRS and YFSETQ. The CDR3 covers 14 residues. CDR3 protein: CASNQQGASVEQFF. Written as DNA, the CDR3 is TGCGCCAGCAACCAACAGGGGGCGAGTGTTGAGCAGTTCTTC.

Only one count was recorded for this clone. The rearrangement uses TRBV15 and TRBJ1-4; TRBD1 might be the D (6 bases). V was shortened by 5 bases and J by 8 bases, with 15 bases between the two germline ends. The germline CDR1 and CDR2 sequences are LNHNV and YYDKDF (reference sequence). This CDR3 has 14 amino acids. The DNA of the CDR3 is TGTGCCACCAGCCGCAACAGGGTTCGAGAAAAACTGTTTTTT. Amino acid sequence: CATSRNRVREKLFF. Complete variable domain (other parts from reference TRBV15 and TRBJ1-4): DAMVIQNPRYQVTQFGKPVTLSCSQTLNHNVMYWYQQKSSQAPKLLFHYYDKDFNNEADTPDNFQSRRPNTSFCFLDIRSPGLGDTAMYLCATSRNRVREKLFFGSGTQLSVL.

The rearrangement uses TRBV6-5 and TRBJ2-2; a weak D match, TRBD1 (6 bases). With 8 bases removed from V and 0 bases from J, the gap between germline ends came to 13 bases. The germline V gene has CDR1 MNHEY and CDR2 SVGAGI. The CDR3 is 15 amino acids. For the CDR3, the DNA is TGTGCCAGCTCTCCTAGGACAGCGAACACCGGGGAGCTGTTTTTT. It translates to CASSPRTANTGELFF.

The chain employs TRBV28 and TRBJ1-5; 9 bases line up with TRBD1. V shed 3 bases, J shed 10 bases, and the junction held 7 bases outside the gene matches. This CDR3 is built from 14 residues. Germline V gives CDR1 MDHEN, CDR2 SYDVKM. Written as DNA, the CDR3 is TGTGCCAGCAGTTTCAACCGGGACAGGGCCCCCCAGCATTTT. Amino acid sequence: CASSFNRDRAPQHF.

The V gene is TRBV6-5, the J gene TRBJ2-5; possible D gene TRBD1, 6 bases. The CDR3 is 15 residues long. Germline CDR1 is MNHEY and CDR2 is SVGAGI. The germline V and J ends were trimmed by 6 bases and 6 bases, with 20 bases remaining between them. The CDR3 region is CASSPNEQGWQTQYF. Written as DNA, the CDR3 is TGTGCCAGCAGCCCGAACGAACAGGGTTGGCAGACCCAGTACTTC.

The sample holds one count of this clone. The J gene is TRBJ1-6, the V gene TRBV28, with 11 bases identical to TRBD1. Germline-derived CDR1 and CDR2 are MDHEN and SYDVKM. The junction had 4 bases not matched to a gene; V was cut back by 8 bases and J by 7 bases. The CDR3 is made up of 14 amino acids. CDR3 protein: CASGGQGANSPLHF. The CDR3, as DNA: TGTGCCAGCGGTGGACAGGGGGCAAATTCACCCCTCCACTTT.

CDR3: CASSTRQGDTGELFF. CDR3 sequence (DNA): TGCGCCAGCAGCACTAGACAGGGGGACACCGGGGAGCTGTTTTTT. The chain combines TRBV5-1 with TRBJ2-2; 9 nucleotides line up with TRBD1. CDR1 SGHRS and CDR2 YFSETQ come from the germline V gene. This CDR3 has 15 amino acids. Trimming cost V 4 bases and J 3 bases; bases outside gene matches: 4.

V usage is TRBV4-2 and J usage is TRBJ2-2; 9 bases match TRBD2. The CDR3 length is 16 residues. Losses at the gene ends were 0 bases for V and 5 bases for J; bases not matched to a gene: 4. Germline V gene lookup returns CDR1 LGHNA and CDR2 YNFKEQ. The CDR3 DNA reads as TGTGCCAGCAGCCAAGAGACTAGCGGATTTACCGGGGAGCTGTTTTTT. Residues: CASSQETSGFTGELFF.

This clone was counted between two and nine times. The chain uses TRBV5-6 and TRBJ2-5; the D gene is possibly TRBD2 (6 bases). V was cut by 4 bases and J by 5 bases, with 15 bases left in between. There are 14 residues in the CDR3. Germline-derived CDR1 and CDR2 are SGHDT and YYEEEE. In nucleotides, the CDR3 is TGTGCCAGCAGCGGAGGGACGGGGGTGGAGACCCAGTACTTC. Translation gives CASSGGTGVETQYF.

The chain couples TRBV5-4 to TRBJ2-7; 9 bases match TRBD2. J was trimmed by 0 bases and V by 4 bases; bases with no gene match: 2. Germline CDR1 is SGHNT and CDR2 is YYREEE (reference sequence). CDR3 length equals 14 residues. The CDR3 protein is CASSSGGYSYEQYF. CDR3 in DNA: TGTGCCAGCAGCAGCGGGGGGTACTCCTACGAGCAGTACTTC.

This clone was detected only a few times. The chain uses TRBV30 and TRBJ2-7; possibly TRBD2 for D (6 bases). CDR1 GTSNPN and CDR2 SVGIG come from the germline V gene (reference sequence). V lost 0 bases and J 1 base, leaving 13 bases between the germline ends. The CDR3 runs 15 residues. The CDR3 DNA reads as TGTGCCTGGAGTGTAGGCGGGAAAGGATCCTACGAGCAGTACTTC. Translated: CAWSVGGKGSYEQYF.

The chain links TRBV29-1 to TRBJ2-5; maybe TRBD1 (5 bases). The DNA end favors TRBJ2-7, so the J call may be wrong. Per the germline V gene, CDR1 is SQVTM and CDR2 is ANQGSEA. The CDR3 contains 11 residues. The CDR3 protein is CSVAQGREQYF. Here the CDR3 DNA reads TGCAGCGTTGCGCAGGGTCGCGAGCAGTACTTC.

This rearrangement joins TRBV10-1 to TRBJ2-7; the match to TRBD2 covers 8 bases. This CDR3 has 13 amino acids. CDR1 is WNHNN, CDR2 SYGVQD, per germline (reference sequence). V trimming: 3 bases; J trimming: 7 bases; junction bases outside the gene matches: 5. CDR3: CASSEAASGEQYF. The CDR3 bases are TGCGCCAGCAGTGAAGCGGCTAGCGGGGAGCAGTACTTC.

V gene TRBV12-2 combines with J gene TRBJ2-2; TRBD1 is taken as the D call from the table, unchecked against the DNA. TRBV12-2 is a recognized pseudogene. The CDR3 has 18 amino acids. The CDR3 sequence: CASPPVDHRGLVLGELFF. The CDR3 DNA reads TGTGCAAGTCCCCCAGTGGATCACAGGGGGCTGGTTCTCGGGGAGCTGTTTTTT.

This clone was seen a few times. The rearrangement links TRBV7-2 to TRBJ2-7, with 7 positions matching TRBD2. The V gene's germline CDR1 is SGHTA and CDR2 FQGNSA. Trimming cost V 3 bases and J 3 bases; bases outside gene matches: 2. The CDR3 totals 13 residues. For the CDR3, the DNA is TGTGCCAGCAGCTTGACTAGCTTCTACGAGCAGTACTTC. Protein product: CASSLTSFYEQYF.

J is TRBJ1-5 and V is TRBV6-4, with D possibly being TRBD1 (6 bases). This CDR3 has 15 residues. Germline loops: CDR1 MRHNA, CDR2 SNTAGT. The V gene lost 3 bases and the J gene lost 6 bases, with 15 bases spanning the gap. In DNA, the CDR3 is TGTGCCAGCAGTGAAGTGGCAGGGGCTGGTCAGCCCCAGCATTTT. Translated: CASSEVAGAGQPQHF.

The gene calls are TRBV30 and TRBJ1-2; D is unclear. The CDR3 has 15 residues. The V end was cut by 0 bases, the J end by 1 base, with 12 bases between. Germline CDR1 reads GTSNPN; CDR2 reads SVGIG (reference sequence). For the CDR3, the DNA is TGTGCCTGGAGTGTAACCTTACTCCATAACTATGGCTACACCTTC. Translating it yields CAWSVTLLHNYGYTF.

This sequence joins TRBV7-2 and TRBJ1-3; 9 nucleotides match TRBD1. The trim removed 5 bases at V and 8 bases at J, leaving 7 bases unmatched. The germline V gene encodes CDR1 SGHTA and CDR2 FQGNSA. CDR3 size: 14 residues. CDR3: CASSPTGGVHTIYF. The CDR3 DNA reads TGTGCCAGCAGCCCCACAGGGGGCGTACACACCATATATTTT. Looking up the rest from reference TRBV7-2 and TRBJ1-3 gives the full variable domain: GAGVSQSPSNKVTEKGKDVELRCDPISGHTALYWYRQSLGQGLEFLIYFQGNSAPDKSGLPSDRFSAERTGGSVSTLTIQRTQQEDSAVYLCASSPTGGVHTIYFGEGSWLTVV.

The gene calls are TRBV4-1 and TRBJ1-5; tentative D call: TRBD1 (6 bases). Germline V gene sequence: CDR1 MGHRA, CDR2 YSYEKL. V lost 0 bases and J 6 bases, leaving 12 bases between the germline ends. The CDR3 runs to 15 residues. The DNA of the CDR3 is TGCGCCAGCAGCCAAGACTGGGGGGGCGCTCAGCCCCAGCATTTT. Protein sequence: CASSQDWGGAQPQHF.

This rearrangement joins TRBV10-2 to TRBJ2-7; 10 bases map to TRBD1. Per germline, CDR1 WSHSY and CDR2 SAAADI. V lost 6 bases, J lost 5 bases, and 10 bases stayed unmatched. The CDR3 extends over 15 amino acids. Written as DNA, the CDR3 is TGCGCCAGCAGGACGGCCGGGACAGGGGTAAACGAGCAGTACTTC. As protein: CASRTAGTGVNEQYF.

This clone has just a few counts. The J gene is TRBJ1-1, the V gene TRBV11-2; TRBD1 might be the D (6 bases). Trimming pared 6 bases from V and 4 bases from J, leaving 12 bases between. Germline loops: CDR1 SGHAT, CDR2 FQNNGV. This CDR3 region has 13 residues. CDR3 protein: CASRLPGVTEAFF. DNA of the CDR3: TGTGCCAGCAGACTCCCAGGGGTCACTGAAGCTTTCTTT. The full variable domain, with the rest looked up from reference TRBV11-2 and TRBJ1-1, is EAGVAQSPRYKIIEKRQSVAFWCNPISGHATLYWYQQILGQGPKLLIQFQNNGVVDDSQLPKDRFSAERLKGVDSTLKIQPAKLEDSAVYLCASRLPGVTEAFFGQGTRLTVV.

In its sample, this clone was seen once. CDR3 loop: CASTRGTGTYRDEKLFF. CDR3 nucleotide sequence: TGTGCCAGTACCCGTGGGACAGGAACCTACAGGGATGAAAAACTGTTTTTT. The chain carries TRBV4-2 and TRBJ1-4, with 8 bases lining up with TRBD1. Germline values: CDR1 LGHNA, CDR2 YNFKEQ. The CDR3 contains 17 residues. Trimming cost V 9 bases and J 6 bases; bases outside gene matches: 18.

This sequence joins TRBV19 and TRBJ2-1, with TRBD1 matching over 10 bases. CDR3 length equals 15 residues. V shed 7 bases, J shed 8 bases, and the junction held 11 bases outside the gene matches. Germline V gene sequence: CDR1 LNHDA, CDR2 SQIVND (reference sequence). DNA for the CDR3: TGTGCCAGTACTGAGGTGGGACAGGGGTATGATGAGCAGTTCTTC. Amino acid sequence: CASTEVGQGYDEQFF. The whole variable domain, remainder taken from reference TRBV19 and TRBJ2-1, is DGGITQSPKYLFRKEGQNVTLSCEQNLNHDAMYWYRQDPGQGLRLIYYSQIVNDFQKGDIAEGYSVSREKKESFPLTVTSAQKNPTAFYLCASTEVGQGYDEQFFGPGTRLTVL.

The V and J genes are TRBV15 and TRBJ2-3; 12 nucleotides agree with TRBD1. Per the germline V gene, CDR1 is LNHNV and CDR2 is YYDKDF (reference sequence). J was trimmed by 2 bases and V by 5 bases; bases with no gene match: 5. The CDR3 contains 16 residues. CDR3 sequence (DNA): TGTGCCACCAGCGGCAGGGACAGGGGGCCCACAGATACGCAGTATTTT. Its translation is CATSGRDRGPTDTQYF.

This chain uses TRBV18 with TRBJ2-7, with TRBD2 identical over 9 bases. The V and J ends lost 4 bases and 4 bases, in that order; junction bases with no gene match: 2. Germline V gives CDR1 KGHSH, CDR2 LQKENI. The CDR3 has 13 residues. CDR3 sequence: CASSQTSGYEQYF. CDR3 sequence (DNA): TGTGCCAGCTCACAGACTAGCGGTTACGAGCAGTACTTC.